These 24 T cell receptor beta chains came from one sample sequenced in a study of blood T cell repertoires in COVID-19 (dated by TCRdb to the early 2020s). The library came from the immunoSEQ multiplex PCR assay. TCRdb took over this immuneACCESS table, retaining in-frame rearrangements with V and J assigned. Such tables are incomplete; in checked studies, under half of the missing clones stem from an unresolved V gene, and the remainder is unexplained. Here the sample has about 130,000 clones; under 95% occur a single time. Over 3.5% of the sample rests with the top ten. Sequencing was performed on peripheral blood. These receptors all come from a man aged 45-65 years with active COVID-19.

This chain uses TRBV7-2 with TRBJ1-4; no reliable D call. The V gene lost 2 bases and the J gene lost 5 bases, with 15 bases spanning the gap. Germline CDR1 SGHTA, CDR2 FQGNSA. The CDR3 consists of 16 residues. CDR3 loop: CASSLTGRTINEKLFF. As DNA, the CDR3 is TGTGCCAGCAGCTTAACGGGCAGGACTATAAATGAAAAACTGTTTTTT.

The genes are TRBV11-2 and TRBJ1-4; D call uncertain. The ends were cut back, 3 bases at V and 8 bases at J, with 19 bases in the middle. CDR3 size: 16 residues. CDR1 is SGHAT, CDR2 FQNNGV, per germline. The CDR3: CASSFGEAPLREKLFF. CDR3 DNA sequence: TGTGCCAGCAGCTTTGGTGAGGCACCGCTTAGGGAAAAACTGTTTTTT.

This clone appeared a single time. The chain is built from TRBV15 and TRBJ1-2; TRBD1 matches at 7 bases. V shed 4 bases, J shed 4 bases, and the junction held 6 bases outside the gene matches. The germline gives CDR1 LNHNV, CDR2 YYDKDF (reference sequence). This CDR3 region has 14 residues. The CDR3 protein is CATSTETGTYGYTF. DNA of the CDR3: TGTGCCACCAGCACCGAGACAGGGACCTATGGCTACACCTTC.

The V and J genes are TRBV4-1 and TRBJ2-2, with 9 bases matching TRBD1. Unmatched junction bases numbered 8, after V lost 0 bases and J lost 0 bases. Germline V lookup: CDR1 MGHRA, CDR2 YSYEKL. This CDR3 region has 19 residues. The CDR3 here is CASSQESLGDRANTGELFF. In DNA form, the CDR3 reads TGCGCCAGCAGCCAAGAATCTTTAGGGGACAGGGCGAACACCGGGGAGCTGTTTTTT.

This clone is a singleton in its sample. This chain links TRBV5-1 with TRBJ1-4; 9 nucleotides match TRBD1. The CDR3 runs to 16 residues. Germline V gene data show CDR1 as SGHRS and CDR2 as YFSETQ. Trimming at V came to 0 bases and at J to 7 bases, leaving 7 bases not matched to a gene. CDR3 protein: CASSLATGGYGEKLFF. The CDR3 nucleotides read TGCGCCAGCAGCTTGGCTACAGGGGGCTATGGTGAAAAACTGTTTTTT.

V gene TRBV30 combines with J gene TRBJ1-6, with 10 nucleotides matching TRBD1. The V segment lost 5 bases and the J segment 5 bases; nucleotides outside the gene matches: 9. The CDR3 contains 16 residues. CDR1 and CDR2 (germline): GTSNPN, SVGIG (reference sequence). Here the CDR3 DNA reads TGTGCCTGGTCACCCATGGACAGGGGGGATAATTCACCCCTCCACTTT. Encoded protein: CAWSPMDRGDNSPLHF.

The chain uses TRBV27 and TRBJ1-2; 7 nucleotides line up with TRBD1. The CDR3 consists of 14 residues. After removal of 5 bases from V and 8 bases from J, the junction contained 11 bases not matched to a gene. The germline CDR1 and CDR2 sequences are MNHEY and SMNVEV (reference sequence). In DNA, the CDR3 is TGTGCCAGCAGTCCCGGGGACAGAAAAGGGGGCTACACCTTC. It encodes CASSPGDRKGGYTF.

J is TRBJ1-1 and V is TRBV9; a possible D gene is TRBD1 (5 bases). With 4 bases removed from V and 1 base from J, the gap between germline ends came to 14 bases. The CDR3 runs to 15 residues. Per the germline V gene, CDR1 is SGDLS and CDR2 is YYNGEE. CDR3 loop: CASSPSGGANTEAFF. Written as DNA, the CDR3 is TGTGCCAGCAGCCCTAGCGGGGGAGCGAACACTGAAGCTTTCTTT.

This sequence joins TRBV6-1 and TRBJ2-5; 11 bases align to TRBD2. The CDR3 runs 15 residues. The germline V gene encodes CDR1 MNHNS and CDR2 SASEGT. Trimming cost V 2 bases and J 5 bases; bases outside gene matches: 4. CDR3 in amino acids: CASSEMTSGVETQYF. The CDR3, as DNA: TGTGCCAGCAGTGAAATGACTAGCGGGGTGGAGACCCAGTACTTC.

In DNA, the CDR3 is TGTGCCAGTAGGGAAGCCAGGGGAAGCCTCAATCAGCCCCAGCATTTT. Its translation is CASREARGSLNQPQHF. The chain couples TRBV19 to TRBJ1-5, with D tentatively TRBD1 (6 bases). The CDR3 spans 16 residues. The germline V gene encodes CDR1 LNHDA and CDR2 SQIVND (reference sequence). Trimming shortened V by 6 bases and J by 3 bases, and 18 bases separated the two germline ends.

The chain couples TRBV2 to TRBJ2-1; maybe TRBD2 (7 bases). The ends were cut back, 10 bases at V and 7 bases at J, with 23 bases in the middle. The CDR3 is made up of 15 amino acids. CDR1 and CDR2 from the germline V gene are SNHLY and FYNNEI. CDR3 sequence (DNA): TGTGCCACCCAAGGGGGGGCAACCAACTGGAATGAGCAGTTCTTC. Its translation: CATQGGATNWNEQFF. The whole variable domain, filled in from reference TRBV2 and TRBJ2-1, reads EPEVTQTPSHQVTQMGQEVILRCVPISNHLYFYWYRQILGQKVEFLVSFYNNEISEKSEIFDDQFSVERPDGSNFTLKIRSTKLEDSAMYFCATQGGATNWNEQFFGPGTRLTVL.

The rearrangement links TRBV6-1 to TRBJ1-1; 7 bases align to TRBD1. The germline CDR1 and CDR2 sequences are MNHNS and SASEGT. The junction had 7 bases not matched to a gene; V was cut back by 3 bases and J by 0 bases. The CDR3 consists of 16 residues. The DNA for the CDR3 is TGTGCCAGCAGTGAGATGGCAGGGGGATTGAACACTGAAGCTTTCTTT. This codes for CASSEMAGGLNTEAFF.

The chain has TRBV29-1 and TRBJ2-6; D remains unclear. Germline assignment: CDR1 SQVTM and CDR2 ANQGSEA. This CDR3 comprises 12 residues. V lost 4 bases to trimming and J lost 3 bases, with 4 bases between them. CDR3 DNA sequence: TGCAGCGTTGGTATTGGGGCCAACGTCCTGACTTTC. Translation: CSVGIGANVLTF.

J is TRBJ1-3 and V is TRBV15; 7 bases align to TRBD1. J gave up 4 bases and V 0 bases, and 3 bases lay outside the gene matches. This CDR3 has 15 residues. Germline lookup yields CDR1 LNHNV and CDR2 YYDKDF (reference sequence). The CDR3 coding sequence is TGTGCCACCAGCAGAGATAAGGGGGCCGGAAACACCATATATTTT. Residues: CATSRDKGAGNTIYF.

Turning to this clone: At one end the junction does not follow the germline gene, possibly because of a read error. V usage is TRBV5-4 and J usage is TRBJ1-1, with D unclear. This CDR3 spans 15 amino acids. Germline V gene sequence: CDR1 SGHNT, CDR2 YYREEE (reference sequence). CDR3 bases: TGTGCCAGCAGCTTGGGATGGTCGGGGAACCCTGAAGCTTTCTTT. Amino acid sequence: CASSLGWSGNPEAFF.

The chain carries TRBV13 and TRBJ2-7; D is unclear. With 0 bases removed from V and 3 bases from J, the gap between germline ends came to 9 bases. Germline CDR1 and CDR2: PRHDT and FYEKMQ (reference sequence). The CDR3 is 14 residues long. CDR3 coding DNA: TGTGCCAGCAGCTTAGGTCATCTTAGCTACGAGCAGTACGTC. It codes for CASSLGHLSYEQYV.

The genes are TRBV3-1 (or the pseudogene TRBV3-2) and TRBJ1-6; D call uncertain. Trimming stripped 4 bases from V and 7 bases from J, with 17 bases between. CDR1 is LGHDT and CDR2 is YNNKEL in the germline V gene (reference sequence). This CDR3 has 16 amino acids. The CDR3 nucleotides read TGTGCCAGCAGCCCCCTCGGGCGTAGCGTCAATTCACCCCTCCACTTT. Translating it yields CASSPLGRSVNSPLHF.

V is TRBV9 and J is TRBJ2-1; tentative D call: TRBD2 (5 bases). CDR3 size: 12 residues. The germline CDR1 and CDR2 sequences are SGDLS and YYNGEE. V was cut by 7 bases and J by 14 bases, with 19 bases left in between. CDR3 protein: CASSQYTGNEFF. In DNA form, the CDR3 reads TGTGCCAGCTCCCAATATACCGGGAACGAGTTCTTC.

This chain links TRBV10-3 with TRBJ1-2, with a possible D match to TRBD1 (6 bases). Looked up from germline, CDR1 is ENHRY and CDR2 is SYGVKD. The CDR3 length is 13 residues. With 7 bases removed from V and 8 bases from J, the gap between germline ends came to 17 bases. The CDR3 nucleotides read TGTGCCATCACCGAGGACAGCCTGGGCGGCTACACCTTC. This sequence encodes CAITEDSLGGYTF.

V usage is TRBV5-1 and J usage is TRBJ2-7, with 10 positions matching TRBD1. Losses at the gene ends were 4 bases for V and 0 bases for J; bases not matched to a gene: 4. Germline assignment: CDR1 SGHRS and CDR2 YFSETQ. The CDR3 length is 15 residues. The CDR3 region has the DNA TGCGCCAGCAGCGACAGGGGGCGAAGCTCCTACGAGCAGTACTTC. Its protein product is CASSDRGRSSYEQYF.

J is TRBJ2-1 and V is TRBV12-3 or TRBV12-4; D remains unclear. Trimming stripped 3 bases from V and 4 bases from J, with 7 bases between. This CDR3 contains 13 residues. CDR3 sequence reads: CASSFSPYNEQFF. The CDR3 nucleotides are TGTGCCAGCAGTTTTAGCCCTTACAATGAGCAGTTCTTC.

This chain joins TRBV3-1 (or the pseudogene TRBV3-2) and TRBJ1-1, with D uncertain. Germline lookup yields CDR1 LGHDT and CDR2 YNNKEL (reference sequence). This CDR3 is built from 16 residues. Trimming pared 4 bases from V and 4 bases from J, leaving 19 bases between. The CDR3 region is CASSLVLLGPGTEAFF. CDR3 bases: TGTGCCAGCAGCCTGGTTCTACTAGGCCCGGGCACTGAAGCTTTCTTT.

The chain is built from TRBV3-1 (or the pseudogene TRBV3-2) and TRBJ1-1; TRBD1 agrees at 10 bases. Looked up from germline, CDR1 is LGHDT and CDR2 is YNNKEL (reference sequence). The V and J ends lost 3 bases and 8 bases, in that order; junction bases with no gene match: 3. This CDR3 has 13 amino acids. CDR3 loop: CASSHTGQGEAFF. The CDR3 DNA sequence: TGTGCCAGCAGCCATACGGGACAGGGGGAAGCTTTCTTT.

The rearrangement links TRBV7-8 to TRBJ1-6; D not certain. This CDR3 is 14 amino acids long. V lost 3 bases and J lost 10, with 13 bases in between. Germline CDR1 and CDR2: SGHVS and FQNEAQ. The CDR3 bases are TGTGCCAGCAGCTTGGACCCCACGGGATCACCCCTCCACTTT. Translated, it gives CASSLDPTGSPLHF.